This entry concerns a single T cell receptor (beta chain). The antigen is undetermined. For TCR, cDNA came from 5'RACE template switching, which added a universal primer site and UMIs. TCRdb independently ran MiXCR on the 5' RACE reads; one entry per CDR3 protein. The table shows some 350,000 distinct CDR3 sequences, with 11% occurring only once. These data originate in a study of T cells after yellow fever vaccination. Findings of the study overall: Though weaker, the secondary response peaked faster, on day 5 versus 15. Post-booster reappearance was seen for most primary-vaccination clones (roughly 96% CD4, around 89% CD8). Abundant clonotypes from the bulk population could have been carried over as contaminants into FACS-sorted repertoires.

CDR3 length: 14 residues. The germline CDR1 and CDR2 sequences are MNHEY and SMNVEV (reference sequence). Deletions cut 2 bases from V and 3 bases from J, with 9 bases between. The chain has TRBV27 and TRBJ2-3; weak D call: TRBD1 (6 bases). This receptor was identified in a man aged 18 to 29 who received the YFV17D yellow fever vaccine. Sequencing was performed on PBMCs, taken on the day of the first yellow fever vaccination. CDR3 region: CASSLRQATDTQYF. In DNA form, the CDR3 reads TGTGCCAGCAGTTTACGACAGGCTACAGATACGCAGTATTTT.